This T cell receptor beta chain was sequenced during a study of T-cell reconstitution after alpha-beta-depleted transplantation in children. Unique molecular identifiers were used in preparing the TCRbeta library. Via MiXCR, TCRdb re-called the PCR reads, giving one row per CDR3 protein. This repertoire shows approximately 980,000 distinct CDR3 sequences, about 31% found once; its top ten account for 28%. This clonotype came up a few times. Its specificity is not known. V gave up 7 bases and J gave up 7 bases, with 23 bases separating them. The CDR3 is made up of 15 amino acids. Germline CDR1 is MDHEN and CDR2 is SYDVKM. General study points: Certain patients had high TCRbeta diversity at day 60, and it came from recipient T cells and thymic progenitors that survived. When one year had passed after transplant, most T-cell counts and diversity came from newly produced T cells. Reported findings indicate that, about two months after transplant, alpha-beta T cells came from several hundred expanded clones, which were derived from non-depleted graft cells.

This sequence originates from a boy under two years old who had a stem cell transplant for SCID, so the T cells may come from the graft donor. This material consisted of PBMCs, mostly from graft donor cells, taken 360 days after TCRalphabeta/CD19-depleted stem cell transplant. The rearrangement uses TRBV28 and TRBJ2-7; tentatively, D is TRBD1 (6 bases). CDR3 DNA sequence: TGTGCCAGCACCCCTCTGGATAAGACAGGCTTGGAGCAGTACTTC. Translating it yields CASTPLDKTGLEQYF. Looking up the rest from reference TRBV28 and TRBJ2-7 gives the full variable domain: DVKVTQSSRYLVKRTGEKVFLECVQDMDHENMFWYRQDPGLGLRLIYFSYDVKMKEKGDIPEGYSVSREKKERFSLILESASTNQTSMYLCASTPLDKTGLEQYFGPGTRLTVT.